A single sample gave rise to the 2 T cell receptor beta chains below, sequenced in a study of blood T cells in healthy people across ages. Then a second PCR, running about 6 to 11 cycles, was carried out with a sample-barcoded 5' primer and a J-beta primer mix. TCRdb called the 5' RACE reads again in MiXCR, with one record for every CDR3 protein. The sample consists of about a million distinct CDR3 sequences, approximately 50% of them appearing once. The sequenced material came from blood. The receptors shown here come from a woman in her sixties in good health.

This clonotype is a singleton in its sample. V is TRBV4-3 and J is TRBJ1-1; 9 nucleotides line up with TRBD1. Trimming removed 2 bases from V and 1 base from J; junction bases left unmatched: 8. The length of the CDR3 is 17 residues. The V gene's germline CDR1 is LGHNA and CDR2 YSLEER. CDR3 amino acids: CASSQSGQGFSNTEAFF. DNA of the CDR3: TGCGCCAGCAGCCAATCCGGACAGGGGTTCTCGAACACTGAAGCTTTCTTT.

J is TRBJ1-2 and V is TRBV9; no definite D call. Between the trimmed V and J ends, which lost 4 bases and 8 bases, there was a span of 18 bases. Germline CDR1 and CDR2: SGDLS and YYNGEE. CDR3 length equals 14 residues. The CDR3 nucleotides read TGTGCCAGCAGCCCTCGGACCTCTGCGGGAGGCTACACCTTC. This sequence encodes CASSPRTSAGGYTF.